Each of the 19 T cell receptor beta chains below was sequenced from the same sample in a study of Ad26.COV2.S vaccination and SARS-CoV-2 variants. Treatment of the sample: around 19 received Ad26.COV2.S at low or high dose, single or two shots; roughly 5 received placebo; per-sample allocation not given. Sampling happened 63 days after the first vaccine or placebo injection. The method was immunoSEQ multiplex PCR; TCRdb's version includes in-frame clones alone and lacks a portion of them. The repertoire holds 300,000 to 400,000 clones, with about nine tenths as singletons. Specimen: peripheral blood, collected in a trial of Ad26.COV2.S vaccine versus placebo. These receptors originate from a person aged 18 to 65 who received the Ad26.COV2.S COVID-19 vaccine or a placebo.

J is TRBJ2-7 and V is TRBV9; tentatively, D is TRBD1 or TRBD2 (7 bases each). CDR1 is SGDLS, CDR2 YYNGEE, per germline. There are 16 residues in the CDR3. Between the trimmed V and J ends, which lost 4 bases and 0 bases, there was a span of 17 bases. The CDR3 sequence: CASSPRGDSSSYEQYF. CDR3 nucleotide sequence: TGTGCCAGCAGCCCCCGGGGGGACAGTAGCTCCTACGAGCAGTACTTC.

This chain joins TRBV9 and TRBJ1-6; no reliable D call. Germline CDR1 and CDR2: SGDLS and YYNGEE. The V end was cut by 0 bases, the J end by 0 bases, with 19 bases between. The CDR3 has 20 residues. The CDR3 DNA follows: TGTGCCAGCAGCGTAGAAGGGTCGGGGAGTGGGAGCTCCTATAATTCACCCCTCCACTTT. Translated, it gives CASSVEGSGSGSSYNSPLHF.

V usage is TRBV9 and J usage is TRBJ2-5, with D possibly matching TRBD1 (5 bases). The CDR3 has 17 residues. Trimming left V 0 bases short and J 5 bases short, with 20 bases between. Germline assignment: CDR1 SGDLS and CDR2 YYNGEE. CDR3 residues: CASSVGNGALVWETQYF. The CDR3 DNA reads as TGTGCCAGCAGCGTAGGAAATGGGGCTCTTGTTTGGGAGACCCAGTACTTC.

V and J are TRBV7-2 and TRBJ2-5, with D maybe TRBD1 (5 bases). Germline CDR1 and CDR2: SGHTA and FQGNSA. V dropped 5 bases and J dropped 1 base, with 11 bases sitting between them. This CDR3 spans 14 amino acids. The CDR3 DNA sequence: TGTGCCAGCAGCCCAGGGTCTCTCCAAGAGACCCAGTACTTC. Its translation: CASSPGSLQETQYF.

This clone occurred a few times. This chain links TRBV5-1 with TRBJ1-3; D gene ambiguous. The V and J ends lost 7 bases and 0 bases respectively, with 11 bases between them. The length of the CDR3 is 14 residues. The germline CDR1 and CDR2 sequences are SGHRS and YFSETQ. The CDR3 here is CASCPSGSGNTIYF. CDR3 DNA sequence: TGCGCCAGCTGCCCTTCAGGCTCTGGAAACACCATATATTTT.

V usage is TRBV12-3 or TRBV12-4 and J usage is TRBJ2-7, with D possibly matching TRBD2 (5 bases). V was trimmed by 8 bases and J by 2 bases, leaving 13 bases between them. The CDR3 is 13 residues long. The DNA for the CDR3 is TGTGCCAGCCGGAGAGGGTTAACCTACGAGCAGTACTTC. Protein product: CASRRGLTYEQYF.

This chain uses TRBV3-1 (or the pseudogene TRBV3-2) with TRBJ2-7, with 13 positions matching TRBD2. The junction had 7 bases not matched to a gene; V was cut back by 6 bases and J by 2 bases. This CDR3 is built from 16 residues. Per the germline V gene, CDR1 is LGHDT and CDR2 is YNNKEL (reference sequence). CDR3 sequence (DNA): TGTGCCAGCAGAGAGGCGGGACTAGCGGGAACCTACGAGCAGTACTTC. Translation: CASREAGLAGTYEQYF.

V usage is TRBV7-9 and J usage is TRBJ2-1, with a weak D call TRBD2 (6 bases). V dropped 5 bases and J dropped 6 bases, with 29 bases sitting between them. The CDR3 has 19 amino acids. Germline CDR1 SEHNR, CDR2 FQNEAQ (reference sequence). As DNA, the CDR3 is TGTGCCAGCAGCGTATACCGGGACTCCTTCAGTCGGGACCTCAATGAGCAGTTCTTC. This encodes CASSVYRDSFSRDLNEQFF.

This rearrangement joins TRBV19 to TRBJ2-6; D not certain. With 0 bases removed from V and 2 bases from J, the gap between germline ends came to 2 bases. Germline CDR1 and CDR2: LNHDA and SQIVND (reference sequence). The CDR3 has 14 residues. The CDR3 loop is CASSIDPGANVLTF. The CDR3 DNA sequence: TGTGCCAGTAGTATAGATCCTGGGGCCAACGTCCTGACTTTC. Supplemented by reference TRBV19 and TRBJ2-6, the full variable domain reads DGGITQSPKYLFRKEGQNVTLSCEQNLNHDAMYWYRQDPGQGLRLIYYSQIVNDFQKGDIAEGYSVSREKKESFPLTVTSAQKNPTAFYLCASSIDPGANVLTFGAGSRLTVL.

The CDR3 here is CASTQLMNTEAFF. CDR3 DNA: TGTGCCAGCACCCAACTCATGAACACTGAAGCTTTCTTT. The V call is TRBV12-3 or TRBV12-4, the J call TRBJ1-1; D gene ambiguous. Trimming took 7 bases from V and 0 from J, leaving 9 bases between them. The length of the CDR3 is 13 residues.

This clone was seen just once. The chain links TRBV9 to TRBJ2-2, with 7 bases matching TRBD2. Per the germline V gene, CDR1 is SGDLS and CDR2 is YYNGEE. The CDR3 length is 16 residues. The ends lost 1 base at V and 5 bases at J; junction bases unmatched: 8. The chain's CDR3 is CASSVLAGSSTGELFF. The DNA for the CDR3 is TGTGCCAGCAGCGTATTAGCGGGCTCGAGTACCGGGGAGCTGTTTTTT.

The CDR3 nucleotides read TGTGCCAGCAGCCAAGACCATAGCAATCAGCCCCAGCATTTT. This gives the protein CASSQDHSNQPQHF. This chain connects TRBV3-1 (or the pseudogene TRBV3-2) to TRBJ1-5; D remains ambiguous. Trimming took off 0 bases at V and 0 bases at J, with 3 bases between the two ends. The germline CDR1 and CDR2 sequences are LGHDT and YNNKEL (reference sequence). This CDR3 spans 14 amino acids.

The chain carries TRBV3-1 (or the pseudogene TRBV3-2) and TRBJ1-6, with D tentatively TRBD1 (5 bases). CDR1 and CDR2 from the germline V gene are LGHDT and YNNKEL (reference sequence). The V gene lost 10 bases and the J gene lost 1 base, with 11 bases spanning the gap. This CDR3 has 14 amino acids. CDR3 in amino acids: CATTGGSYNSPLHF. For the CDR3, the DNA is TGTGCCACCACGGGGGGTTCCTATAATTCACCCCTCCACTTT.

The chain combines TRBV6-5 with TRBJ1-2; D is unclear. The V end lost 7 bases, the J end lost 4 bases, and 16 bases lay between the germline ends. Germline values: CDR1 MNHEY, CDR2 SVGAGI. The CDR3 spans 14 residues. The CDR3 sequence: CASNPSGKSYGYTF. CDR3 DNA sequence: TGTGCCAGCAACCCCTCTGGGAAGTCCTATGGCTACACCTTC.

The table lists this clone with a count of one. The rearrangement links TRBV19 to TRBJ2-1; maybe TRBD2 (5 bases). The CDR3 is 14 amino acids. V was clipped by 1 base and J by 7 bases, with 11 bases between them. Germline values: CDR1 LNHDA, CDR2 SQIVND (reference sequence). CDR3 bases: TGTGCCAGTAGTATAGGGGGAGTCAGGAATGAGCAGTTCTTC. It codes for CASSIGGVRNEQFF.

This sequence joins TRBV6-5 and TRBJ1-4; possibly TRBD1 for D (5 bases). There are 15 residues in the CDR3. Germline CDR1 and CDR2: MNHEY and SVGAGI. V was shortened by 0 bases and J by 7 bases, with 12 bases between the two germline ends. The CDR3 loop is CASSYSRGVGEKLFF. CDR3 coding DNA: TGTGCCAGCAGTTACTCGAGAGGGGTTGGTGAAAAACTGTTTTTT.

This rearrangement joins TRBV14 to TRBJ2-7; no definite D call. Germline V gene lookup returns CDR1 SGHDN and CDR2 FVKESK. The CDR3 spans 13 residues. Trimming took off 3 bases at V and 0 bases at J, with 6 bases between the two ends. The CDR3 sequence is CASSHRYSYEQYF. DNA for the CDR3: TGTGCCAGCAGCCATAGATACTCCTACGAGCAGTACTTC.

This chain uses TRBV6-2 or TRBV6-3 with TRBJ1-1, with D possibly TRBD1 on 5 matching bases. Trimming took 4 bases from V and 0 from J, leaving 30 bases between them. This CDR3 has 21 residues. The germline gives CDR1 MNHEY, CDR2 SVGEGT. The CDR3 region is CASSLMNSPGRRIVLNTEAFF. CDR3 nucleotides: TGTGCCAGCAGTTTAATGAACTCACCGGGACGGCGGATTGTATTGAACACTGAAGCTTTCTTT.

This clone was seen more than once but under ten times. CDR3 in amino acids: CASSPEGVAAYNSPLHF. Here the CDR3 DNA reads TGTGCCAGCAGTCCTGAGGGGGTAGCGGCCTATAATTCACCCCTCCACTTT. The chain combines TRBV2 with TRBJ1-6; TRBD1 might be the D (6 bases). The CDR3 has 17 amino acids. Germline V gene sequence: CDR1 SNHLY, CDR2 FYNNEI. V lost 5 bases to trimming and J lost 2 bases, with 16 bases between them.